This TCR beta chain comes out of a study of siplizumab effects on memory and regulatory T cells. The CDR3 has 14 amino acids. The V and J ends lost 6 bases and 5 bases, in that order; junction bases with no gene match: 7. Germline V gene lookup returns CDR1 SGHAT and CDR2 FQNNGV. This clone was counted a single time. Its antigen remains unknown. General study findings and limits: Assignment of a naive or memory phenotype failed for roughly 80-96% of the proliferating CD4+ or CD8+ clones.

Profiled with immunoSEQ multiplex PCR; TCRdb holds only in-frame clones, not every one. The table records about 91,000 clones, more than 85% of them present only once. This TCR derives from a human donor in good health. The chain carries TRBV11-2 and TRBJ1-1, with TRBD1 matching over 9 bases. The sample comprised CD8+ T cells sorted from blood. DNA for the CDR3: TGTGCCAGCAGTACCGGGACAGGGAGGACTGAAGCTTTCTTT. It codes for CASSTGTGRTEAFF. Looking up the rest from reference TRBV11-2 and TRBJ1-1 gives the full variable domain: EAGVAQSPRYKIIEKRQSVAFWCNPISGHATLYWYQQILGQGPKLLIQFQNNGVVDDSQLPKDRFSAERLKGVDSTLKIQPAKLEDSAVYLCASSTGTGRTEAFFGQGTRLTVV.